This TCR beta chain was retrieved from a study of cytomegalovirus exposure and HLA in healthy donors. A note on this clone: Its specificity is not known.

General study points: Reports indicate that TCR beta sequences accurately predicted the HLA-A and HLA-B alleles of most subjects. The analysis excluded some indistinguishable V segments, including TRBV6-2 and TRBV6-3. Later analysis suggested most CMV-associated TCR beta chains were HLA-restricted.

Both 60 Vbeta primers and 13 Jbeta primers went into the PCR. TCRdb's copy holds only in-frame clones and misses some; the assay was immunoSEQ multiplex PCR. The data hold 150,000 to 200,000 clones, with 84% observed a single time. Trimming cost V 6 bases and J 6 bases, with 12 bases left between them. The CDR3 has 13 residues. Germline V gene sequence: CDR1 SGHDN, CDR2 FVKESK. The sequencing input was PBMCs. The chain carries TRBV14 and TRBJ2-1; D perhaps matches TRBD1 (6 bases). The clonotype originates from a boy aged 10-17 years in good health and CMV-seronegative. The chain's CDR3 is CASSPTGTNEQFF. The CDR3 DNA is TGTGCCAGCAGTCCTACAGGGACCAATGAGCAGTTCTTC.